This entry lists 11 T cell receptor beta chains sequenced from one sample in a study of cytomegalovirus exposure and HLA in healthy donors. The PCR contained 60 Vbeta and 13 Jbeta primers. Libraries were prepared by immunoSEQ multiplex PCR; TCRdb keeps only in-frame clonotypes and omits some of them. Of fewer than 200,000 clones in the sample, about 78% were seen once. The source material was PBMCs. The origin of the receptors is a man between 60 and 75 years old in good health and CMV-seronegative.

The rearrangement joins TRBV7-9 to TRBJ2-1; TRBD2 is a possible D gene (6 bases). The ends were cut back, 7 bases at V and 6 bases at J, with 16 bases in the middle. This CDR3 has 14 residues. Per germline, CDR1 SEHNR and CDR2 FQNEAQ (reference sequence). The DNA for the CDR3 is TGTGCCAGCAACCTCGTGGCTAGCGTCAATGAGCAGTTCTTC. Translated: CASNLVASVNEQFF.

This clone was seen only a few times. The chain carries TRBV5-1 and TRBJ1-3; 9 nucleotides agree with TRBD1. Germline CDR1 and CDR2: SGHRS and YFSETQ. V dropped 0 bases and J dropped 4; count of bases not matched to a gene: 5. The CDR3 spans 16 residues. The CDR3 loop reads CASSLAGQGTGNTIYF. The CDR3 coding sequence is TGCGCCAGCAGCTTGGCGGGACAGGGTACGGGAAACACCATATATTTT.

V gene TRBV16 combines with J gene TRBJ2-7, with D perhaps TRBD2 (6 bases). Germline-derived CDR1 and CDR2 are KGHSY and FQNENV. The V and J ends lost 0 bases and 5 bases respectively, with 14 bases between them. This CDR3 has 15 amino acids. The CDR3 sequence: CASSQSAVEGNEQYF. CDR3 nucleotides: TGTGCCAGCAGCCAATCGGCGGTGGAGGGGAACGAGCAGTACTTC.

This chain links TRBV7-2 with TRBJ2-5, with 9 bases identical to TRBD2. CDR1 SGHTA and CDR2 FQGNSA come from the germline V gene. The trim removed 1 base at V and 2 bases at J, leaving 8 bases unmatched. This CDR3 spans 17 amino acids. The chain's CDR3 is CASSLVSGRGAQETQYF. CDR3 nucleotide sequence: TGTGCCAGCAGCTTAGTTAGCGGGAGAGGGGCTCAAGAGACCCAGTACTTC.

The chain couples TRBV10-3 to TRBJ2-2; D perhaps matches TRBD1 (6 bases). The CDR3 runs 17 residues. The V gene's germline CDR1 is ENHRY and CDR2 SYGVKD. With 0 bases removed from V and 1 base from J, the gap between germline ends came to 12 bases. The CDR3 nucleotides are TGTGCCATCAGTGAGTCGGCTGGGGGCCTGAACACCGGGGAGCTGTTTTTT. This encodes CAISESAGGLNTGELFF.

The chain has TRBV29-1 and TRBJ2-5, with 8 bases matching TRBD2. TRBJ2-7 matches the DNA end more closely, so the J call is doubtful. The CDR3 contains 11 residues. The germline CDR1 and CDR2 sequences are SQVTM and ANQGSEA. In DNA form, the CDR3 reads TGCAGCGGATTAGCGGGGTACGAGCAGTACTTC. Its translation: CSGLAGYEQYF.

The V gene is TRBV7-3, the J gene TRBJ2-5; 14 bases line up with TRBD2. J gave up 5 bases and V 4 bases, and 6 bases lay outside the gene matches. The CDR3 sequence is 16 residues long. Per the germline V gene, CDR1 is SGHTA and CDR2 is FQGTGA. The CDR3 region is CASSYGLAGGRETQYF. The CDR3 DNA follows: TGTGCCAGCAGCTACGGACTAGCGGGAGGACGGGAGACCCAGTACTTC.

This chain links TRBV11-2 with TRBJ2-3; perhaps TRBD2 as D (5 bases). V lost 5 bases and J 2 bases, leaving 11 bases between the germline ends. Per the germline V gene, CDR1 is SGHAT and CDR2 is FQNNGV. This CDR3 has 14 amino acids. The CDR3 bases are TGTGCCAGCAGCGGTTACCGGGACACAGATACGCAGTATTTT. Translating it yields CASSGYRDTDTQYF.

The chain employs TRBV7-8 and TRBJ2-3; 14 nucleotides line up with TRBD2. CDR1 and CDR2 from the germline V gene are SGHVS and FQNEAQ. The CDR3 covers 19 residues. V lost 5 bases to trimming and J lost 2 bases; unmatched junction nucleotides: 12. The CDR3 nucleotides read TGTGCCAGCAGCCAAGGACTAGCGGGGGGCCCTAGACTCACAGATACGCAGTATTTT. It specifies CASSQGLAGGPRLTDTQYF. The whole variable domain, remainder taken from reference TRBV7-8 and TRBJ2-3, is GAGVSQSPRYKVAKRGQDVALRCDPISGHVSLFWYQQALGQGPEFLTYFQNEAQLDKSGLPSDRFFAERPEGSVSTLKIQRTQQEDSAVYLCASSQGLAGGPRLTDTQYFGPGTRLTVL.

This rearrangement joins TRBV5-1 to TRBJ2-3; 11 bases line up with TRBD2. The CDR3 totals 17 residues. The junction had 8 bases not matched to a gene; V was cut back by 1 base and J by 4 bases. CDR1 and CDR2 from the germline V gene are SGHRS and YFSETQ. CDR3 in DNA: TGCGCCAGCAGCTTGCAAACTAGCGGGAGCGGAGCAGATACGCAGTATTTT. Translating it yields CASSLQTSGSGADTQYF.

The rearrangement joins TRBV2 to TRBJ1-1; TRBD1 might be the D (6 bases). Germline loops: CDR1 SNHLY, CDR2 FYNNEI. Trimming took off 6 bases at V and 3 bases at J, with 14 bases between the two ends. The CDR3 covers 14 residues. The CDR3 reads CASRTPQGYTEAFF. The CDR3 DNA is TGTGCCAGCAGGACCCCACAGGGATACACTGAAGCTTTCTTT.